Shown below are 8 T cell receptor beta chains from a single sample sequenced in a study of blood T cells in healthy people across ages. PCR was performed a second time for about 6 to 12 cycles using a sample-barcoded 5' primer and a J-beta primer mix. TCRdb re-analysed the 5' RACE reads in MiXCR, keeping a single row per CDR3 protein. The repertoire holds some 920,000 distinct CDR3 sequences, just over 50% seen once, with about a fifth in the top ten. Sequenced input: blood. The source of these receptors is a woman in her sixties in good health.

This clonotype has only a few counts. The chain carries TRBV28 and TRBJ2-6, with 7 nucleotides matching TRBD1. The V segment lost 2 bases and the J segment 0 bases; nucleotides outside the gene matches: 10. This CDR3 has 19 residues. Germline-derived CDR1 and CDR2 are MDHEN and SYDVKM. This CDR3 is CASSLITGDSFSGANVLTF. The CDR3 DNA is TGTGCCAGCAGTTTAATCACCGGGGACAGCTTCTCTGGGGCCAACGTCCTGACTTTC.

The chain couples TRBV9 to TRBJ2-7; maybe TRBD1 (6 bases). Looked up from germline, CDR1 is SGDLS and CDR2 is YYNGEE. The CDR3 consists of 16 residues. Trimming took 3 bases from V and 5 from J, leaving 21 bases between them. The CDR3 region has the DNA TGTGCCAGCAGCGAGGGAGTAGACAGGTTTCTTGACGAGCAGTACTTC. Encoded protein: CASSEGVDRFLDEQYF.

This clonotype has just one count. This chain joins TRBV27 and TRBJ1-2; D ambiguous. The CDR3 consists of 12 residues. Germline CDR1 is MNHEY and CDR2 is SMNVEV (reference sequence). Trimming stripped 3 bases from V and 7 bases from J, with 9 bases between. CDR3 bases: TGTGCCAGCAGTTTCGCGGGGAGTGGCTACACCTTC. Translated: CASSFAGSGYTF.

V usage is TRBV27 and J usage is TRBJ2-5; D is possibly TRBD2 (6 bases). The CDR3 is made up of 15 amino acids. CDR1 is MNHEY and CDR2 is SMNVEV in the germline V gene (reference sequence). V was pared by 6 bases and J by 11 bases, with 25 bases between. CDR3 region: CASSRTIDDYNEQYF. CDR3 nucleotides: TGTGCCAGCAGCCGGACTATAGATGATTACAATGAGCAGTACTTC.

J is TRBJ1-2 and V is TRBV3-1, with unresolved D. In germline, CDR1 is LGHDT, CDR2 YNNKEL (reference sequence). V dropped 0 bases and J dropped 0 bases, with 8 bases sitting between them. This CDR3 contains 15 residues. The DNA for the CDR3 is TGTGCCAGCAGCCAAGAGTCCCGAGCTAACTATGGCTACACCTTC. It specifies CASSQESRANYGYTF.

Written as DNA, the CDR3 is TGTGCCCCCCTAGGAGGGGAAGAAGAGACCCAGTACTTC. Amino acid sequence: CAPLGGEEETQYF. The chain links TRBV24-1 to TRBJ2-5, with D maybe TRBD2 (6 bases). Germline loops: CDR1 KGHDR, CDR2 SFDVKD. The CDR3 sequence is 13 residues long. The V end was cut by 12 bases, the J end by 3 bases, with 16 bases between.

This chain links TRBV10-3 with TRBJ2-3; D is perhaps TRBD2 (6 bases). The CDR3 sequence is 15 residues long. CDR1 is ENHRY, CDR2 SYGVKD, per germline. Deletions cut 3 bases from V and 1 base from J, with 11 bases between. The CDR3 region has the DNA TGTGCCATCAGTGACGCTAAGCGGGGCACAGATACGCAGTATTTT. Translation: CAISDAKRGTDTQYF.

V and J are TRBV29-1 and TRBJ2-7; 8 bases are shared with TRBD2. The CDR3 is 13 amino acids. Per germline, CDR1 SQVTM and CDR2 ANQGSEA. CDR3 DNA sequence: TGCAGTACGGGGGGGACTGAGTACAATGAGCAGTACTTC. Residues: CSTGGTEYNEQYF.